This TCR beta chain was identified in a study of blood T cells in healthy people across ages. Study-level results: Roughly linear declines in TCR beta diversity per million T cells occurred with age. Long-lived donors carried more naive CD4+ cells and greater diversity than aged donors.

Healthy Caucasian individuals from Russia aged roughly 6 to 90 were enrolled as donors. This clonotype was found a few times. Its antigen remains unidentified. Then a second PCR, running about 6 to 12 cycles, was carried out with a sample-barcoded 5' primer and a J-beta primer mix. One entry per CDR3 protein, called by TCRdb with MiXCR from the 5' RACE reads. This sample has 1.5 million to 2 million distinct CDR3 sequences, with about 49% found just once. The sequence was obtained from a woman between 40 and 50 years old in good health. The sequenced material came from blood.

For the CDR3, the DNA is TGTGCCAGCAGCGTTACAGGTGATACGCAGTATTTT. Its protein is CASSVTGDTQYF. The rearrangement joins TRBV7-2 to TRBJ2-3; D possibly corresponds to TRBD1 (5 bases). The germline V gene has CDR1 SGHTA and CDR2 FQGNSA. CDR3 length equals 12 residues. V lost 5 bases and J lost 6, with 9 bases in between.